This paragraph reports one TCR beta chain. Its antigen remains unknown. These data originate in a study of cytomegalovirus exposure and HLA in healthy donors. Study conclusions and caveats: CMV serostatus stood as the only immune exposure information on hand.

Germline V gene lookup returns CDR1 MDHEN and CDR2 SYDVKM. The V segment lost 7 bases and the J segment 6 bases; nucleotides outside the gene matches: 10. The CDR3 loop spans 14 amino acids. Vbeta (60) and Jbeta (13) primers were used in the PCR. Sequenced by immunoSEQ multiplex PCR; TCRdb stores in-frame clones only, minus some. This sample has about 100,000 clones; around 80% occur once, and the top ten carry approximately 7.5%. The V call is TRBV28, the J call TRBJ2-3; 7 bases line up with TRBD2. Sequencing was done on a sample of PBMCs. The sequence came from a man younger than 40 in good health and CMV-seronegative. CDR3 residues: CASTLGGVGDTQYF. The CDR3 nucleotides read TGTGCCAGCACCTTGGGGGGGGTTGGGGATACGCAGTATTTT.